The rows below give T cell receptor beta chains drawn from one sample of a study of blood T cell repertoires in COVID-19. Some clones are missing from TCRdb's copy, which holds only in-frame ones; the method was immunoSEQ multiplex PCR. The sample records approximately 74,000 clones, approximately 83% being singletons. Sequencing input: peripheral blood. Receptors were obtained from a man aged 80 or over with active or convalescent COVID-19. Each CDR3 is given with its conserved first and last residue. D genes are given only for firm matches. Clone size is not always given. Where it is, it says once, few, many or a class for expanded clones.

>-|TRBV19|TRBJ2-7|-
TGTGCCAGTAGTACGACGACCGGGACTCCTAACGAGCAGTACTTC
CASSTTTGTPNEQYF
>-|TRBV5-4|TRBJ2-3|-
TGTGCCAGCAGGGCCAGGGTTAGCACAGATACGCAGTATTTT
CASRARVSTDTQYF
>-|TRBV6-5|TRBJ2-7|-
TGTGCCAGCAGTTACGAGGGGGGGCACTACGAGCAGTACTTC
CASSYEGGHYEQYF
>-|TRBV7-9|TRBJ2-3|once
TGTGCCAGCAGGCCGACAGGTACAGATACGCAGTATTTT
CASRPTGTDTQYF
>-|TRBV6-1|TRBJ2-3|-
TGTGCCAGCAGTGACCTCCAGATATACACAGATACGCAGTATTTT
CASSDLQIYTDTQYF
>TRBD2|TRBV5-1|TRBJ2-5|-
TGCGCCAGCAGCTCTAGCGGGGGGCAAGAGACCCAGTACTTC
CASSSSGGQETQYF
>-|TRBV28|TRBJ1-1|-
TGTGCCAGCAGTCAGCCATCCGGACAGCTCACTGAAGCTTTCTTT
CASSQPSGQLTEAFF
>TRBD1|TRBV10-1|TRBJ2-1|-
TGCGCCAGCAGTGAGCCCTGGACAGGGGGCGATGAGCAGTTCTTC
CASSEPWTGGDEQFF
>TRBD2|TRBV30|TRBJ2-1|-
TGTGCCTGGATCCCTCTCGGCGGGGGTTACAATGAGCAGTTCTTC
CAWIPLGGGYNEQFF
>TRBD2|TRBV6-5|TRBJ2-5|-
TGTGCCAGCAAGTCTAGCGGCGCCCCCGGGGAGACCCAGTACTTC
CASKSSGAPGETQYF
>TRBD2|TRBV2|TRBJ2-3|-
TGTGCCAGCAGACCCCGTACTAGCGGGGGGGATACGCAGTATTTT
CASRPRTSGGDTQYF
>-|TRBV19|TRBJ2-2|-
TGTGCCAGTAGCACTGTTGGAGGGGGCCCCGGGGAGCTGTTTTTT
CASSTVGGGPGELFF
>-|TRBV3-1/TRBV3-2|TRBJ2-7|-
TGTGCCAGCAGCCAAGATGCTAGCGATACCTACGAGCAGTACTTC
CASSQDASDTYEQYF
>TRBD1|TRBV19|TRBJ2-5|few
TGTGCCACCAGACAGGGGGCATCGGAGACCCAGTACTTC
CATRQGASETQYF
>TRBD1|TRBV10-2|TRBJ1-1|few
TGCGCCAGCAGCGAGGAATACAGGGGTGAAGCTTTCTTT
CASSEEYRGEAFF
>TRBD1|TRBV6-2/TRBV6-3|TRBJ2-1|-
TGTGCCAGCAGTCGACAGGGGGCGATCGATGAGCAGTTCTTC
CASSRQGAIDEQFF
>TRBD1|TRBV11-3|TRBJ1-1|-
TGTGCCAGCAGCTTAAACAGGGGCAACACTGAAGCTTTCTTT
CASSLNRGNTEAFF
>TRBD2|TRBV10-2|TRBJ2-1|few
TGCGCCAGCAGTGACTCTCTGACTAGCGGGGGGGCCACCTACAATGAGCAGTTCTTC
CASSDSLTSGGATYNEQFF
>-|TRBV5-4|TRBJ2-5|-
TGTGCCAGCAGCTTGGCAATCAGGCAAGAGACCCAGTACTTC
CASSLAIRQETQYF
>TRBD2|TRBV6-5|TRBJ2-2|once
TGTGCCAGCAGTTCCCCGTCTAGCGGGTCTACCGGGGAGCTGTTTTTT
CASSSPSSGSTGELFF
>-|TRBV27|TRBJ1-1|few
TGTGCCAGCACGCGGTGGGGGGGCAATCCTGAAGCTTTCTTT
CASTRWGGNPEAFF
>-|TRBV7-2|TRBJ1-3|-
TGTGCCAGCAGCTACCTGGACAGCTCTGGAAACACCATATATTTT
CASSYLDSSGNTIYF
>TRBD1|TRBV11-2|TRBJ1-6|-
TGTGCCAGCAGCTTAACGCAGGGGGCCTTTTATAATTCACCCCTCCACTTT
CASSLTQGAFYNSPLHF
>TRBD2|TRBV27|TRBJ2-3|-
TGTGCCAGCCGTAAGCGCGGGGGGGGTGGAGATACGCAGTATTTT
CASRKRGGGGDTQYF
>TRBD1|TRBV5-1|TRBJ2-2|-
TGCGCCAGCAGTCCCCAGGGGGCTTACACCGGGGAGCTGTTTTTT
CASSPQGAYTGELFF
>TRBD2|TRBV5-1|TRBJ2-3|-
TGCGCCAGCAGCGCCGGGACTACAACAAACACAGATACGCAGTATTTT
CASSAGTTTNTDTQYF
>-|TRBV5-5|TRBJ1-2|-
TGTGCCAGCAGCTTGGGACAGGACCTCTATGGCTACACCTTC
CASSLGQDLYGYTF
>-|TRBV6-5|TRBJ2-3|-
TGTGCAGCTGGGCGGGACAGCACAGATACGCAGTATTTT
CAAGRDSTDTQYF
>TRBD2|TRBV5-4|TRBJ2-6|-
TGTGCCAGCAGCTTGGAGCCTAGCGGGAGGTTTGCTGGGGCCAACGTCCTGACTTTC
CASSLEPSGRFAGANVLTF
>-|TRBV28|TRBJ1-5|-
TGTGCCAGCAGTTTGGACTCCTCCTTCCAGGGGCTGCCCCAGCATTTT
CASSLDSSFQGLPQHF
>TRBD2|TRBV4-3|TRBJ2-7|-
TGCGCCAGCAGCCACGAACTAGCGGGCCTCCTCTCCGAGCAGTACTTC
CASSHELAGLLSEQYF
>TRBD1|TRBV25-1|TRBJ2-7|few
TGTGCCAGCAGTGAGGACAGGAATGGTTACGAGCAGTACTTC
CASSEDRNGYEQYF
>TRBD1|TRBV7-7|TRBJ1-5|-
TGTGCTAGCAGTCGCCAGGGGGGACAGCCCCAGCATTTT
CASSRQGGQPQHF
>TRBD2|TRBV7-2|TRBJ2-6|-
TGTGCCAGCAGCTTCCCTAGCGGGGGGGCTTCTGGGGCCAACGTCCTGACTTTC
CASSFPSGGASGANVLTF
>TRBD1|TRBV10-3|TRBJ1-1|-
TGTGCCATCACCAGGGACAGGGAAAGGCCTGAAGCTTTCTTT
CAITRDRERPEAFF
>-|TRBV27|TRBJ1-6|-
TGTGCCAGCCGCTTCGGGGGTGGGAATTCACCCCTCCACTTT
CASRFGGGNSPLHF
>TRBD1|TRBV2|TRBJ1-2|-
TGTGCCAGCAGACACCGGACAGGGTCAAACTATGGCTACACCTTC
CASRHRTGSNYGYTF
>TRBD1|TRBV5-4|TRBJ1-2|-
TGTGCCAGCAGCGGGGACAGGGATCCTGGCTACACCTTC
CASSGDRDPGYTF
>TRBD1|TRBV5-5|TRBJ1-5|-
TGTGCCAGCAGCTTGACCGGGACAGGGGGACCTAATCAGCCCCAGCATTTT
CASSLTGTGGPNQPQHF
>TRBD1|TRBV30|TRBJ2-7|-
TGTGCCTGGAGCCCCTGGGACAGGGCTCGCTGGGAGCAGTACTTC
CAWSPWDRARWEQYF
>TRBD2|TRBV19|TRBJ2-1|-
TGTGCCAGTAGGACTCTAGCGGGAGATACTGGTGAGCAGTTCTTC
CASRTLAGDTGEQFF
>TRBD1|TRBV6-5|TRBJ2-7|-
TGTGCCAGCAGTCACACCGGGACAGGGCCCTACGAGCAGTACTTC
CASSHTGTGPYEQYF
>-|TRBV12-3/TRBV12-4|TRBJ2-5|-
TGTGCCAGCAGTTTAAGGGGGTATGGGACCCAGTACTTC
CASSLRGYGTQYF
>-|TRBV9|TRBJ2-1|-
TGTGCCAGCAGCGAAACTAGTCTCGGGGGTGAGCAGTTCTTC
CASSETSLGGEQFF
>TRBD1|TRBV30|TRBJ2-7|-
TGTGCCTGGAGTATAACAGGGGTTGAGCAGTACTTC
CAWSITGVEQYF
>TRBD1|TRBV7-9|TRBJ2-5|once
TGTGCCAGCAGCATAGGCGCCGGACAGGGCCTCCAAGAGACCCAGTACTTC
CASSIGAGQGLQETQYF
>TRBD1|TRBV11-2|TRBJ2-4|-
TGTGCCAGCAGCTTAGAGGGACAGTTAAACATTCAGTACTTC
CASSLEGQLNIQYF